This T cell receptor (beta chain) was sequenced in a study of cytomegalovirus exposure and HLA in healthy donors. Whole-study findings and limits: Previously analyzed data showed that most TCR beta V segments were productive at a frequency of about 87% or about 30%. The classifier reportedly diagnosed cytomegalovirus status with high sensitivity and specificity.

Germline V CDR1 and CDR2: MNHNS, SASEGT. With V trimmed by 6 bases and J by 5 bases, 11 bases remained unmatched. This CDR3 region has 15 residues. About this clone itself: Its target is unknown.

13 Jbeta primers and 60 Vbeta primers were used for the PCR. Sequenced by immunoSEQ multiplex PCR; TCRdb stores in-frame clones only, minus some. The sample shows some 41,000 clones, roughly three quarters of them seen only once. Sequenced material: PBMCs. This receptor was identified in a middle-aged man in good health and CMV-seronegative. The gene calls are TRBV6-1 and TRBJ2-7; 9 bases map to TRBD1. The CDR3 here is CASRNNIGTGNEQYF. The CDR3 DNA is TGTGCCAGCAGGAACAACATAGGGACAGGGAACGAGCAGTACTTC.